This paragraph reports one TCR beta chain. Antigen specificity is unknown. This sample is drawn from a study of siplizumab effects on memory and regulatory T cells. TCRdb keeps only in-frame clones here, not all; method: immunoSEQ multiplex PCR. The table shows some 120,000 clones, with 85% to 95% occurring only once. Study-wide findings and caveats: On average, roughly 69% of mappable alloreactive CD4+ clones were Treg-derived under siplizumab, against 25% to 30% in controls. Naive T cells, seemingly more diverse than memory cells, seemed major alloresponse contributors. Naive or memory phenotype assignment was not possible for roughly 75-96% of proliferating CD4+ or CD8+ clones. Mapping to unstimulated subsets was achieved for only a minor fraction of alloreactive clones.

The sample taken for sequencing was non-Treg CD4+ T cells sorted from blood. This clonotype was obtained from a human donor in good health.

This CDR3 is CAWRGKTGGGFGYEQYF. CDR3 in DNA: TGTGCCTGGAGGGGAAAAACAGGGGGCGGTTTCGGCTACGAGCAGTACTTC. The chain links TRBV30 to TRBJ2-7, with 9 bases matching TRBD1. Germline V CDR1 and CDR2: GTSNPN, SVGIG (reference sequence). V was pared by 3 bases and J by 3 bases, with 15 bases of the junction left unmatched. The CDR3 totals 17 residues.